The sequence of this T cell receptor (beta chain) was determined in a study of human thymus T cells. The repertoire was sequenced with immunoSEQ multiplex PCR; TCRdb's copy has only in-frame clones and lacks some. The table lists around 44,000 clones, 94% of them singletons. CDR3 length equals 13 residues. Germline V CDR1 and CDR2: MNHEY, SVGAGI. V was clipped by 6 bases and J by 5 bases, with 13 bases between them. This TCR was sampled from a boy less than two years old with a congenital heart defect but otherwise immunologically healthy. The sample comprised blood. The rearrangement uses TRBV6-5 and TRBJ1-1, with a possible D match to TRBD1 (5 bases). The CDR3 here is CASSPGPWTEAFF. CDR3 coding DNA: TGTGCCAGCAGCCCAGGGCCGTGGACTGAAGCTTTCTTT.